Presented here are 27 T cell receptor beta chains from one specimen sequenced in a study of patients and donors after allogeneic stem cell transplantation (dated by TCRdb to between 2020 and 2021). Library method: RT-PCR. TCRdb shows the sequencer as NextSeq 550. TCRdb trimmed public reads at Q25 via fastp, called clones via MiXCR and kept in-frame beta chains. Rows merge per CDR3 protein into single entries with the most common DNA and genes. Here the sample has about 150,000 distinct CDR3 sequences; approximately 37% occur a single time. Less than 60% of the sample rests with the top ten. The material sequenced was blood, either unsorted or a sorted T cell fraction (not recorded which). All receptors come from a human donor who was either an allogeneic HSCT recipient or a stem cell or donor lymphocyte infusion donor (not recorded which). It is not recorded whose cells these are; they may come from a transplant donor.

The CDR3 loop reads CASTRGRNSPLHF. The DNA of the CDR3 is TGTGCCAGCACCCGGGGGAGGAATTCACCCCTCCACTTT. The chain carries TRBV6-1 and TRBJ1-6; possible D gene TRBD1, 5 bases. The CDR3 sequence is 13 residues long. The germline V gene has CDR1 MNHNS and CDR2 SASEGT. Trimming took off 7 bases at V and 7 bases at J, with 11 bases between the two ends.

This clonotype was found a few times. V is TRBV12-3 or TRBV12-4 and J is TRBJ2-1, with D possibly matching TRBD1 (7 bases). The CDR3 contains 15 residues. V lost 3 bases to trimming and J lost 8 bases, with 17 bases between them. CDR3 amino acids: CASSLTNIRGDEQFF. DNA of the CDR3: TGTGCCAGCAGTTTGACGAACATCAGGGGGGATGAGCAGTTCTTC.

J is TRBJ1-1 and V is TRBV4-1, with a possible D match to TRBD1 (6 bases). V was pared by 9 bases and J by 2 bases, with 16 bases between. The germline CDR1 and CDR2 sequences are MGHRA and YSYEKL. This CDR3 is 14 amino acids long. The CDR3 is CASTYRAINTEAFF. The DNA for the CDR3 is TGCGCCAGTACTTACAGGGCCATAAACACTGAAGCTTTCTTT.

V gene TRBV4-3 combines with J gene TRBJ2-4; either TRBD1 or TRBD2 may supply D (5 bases each). The ends were cut back, 1 base at V and 0 bases at J, with 13 bases in the middle. The CDR3 totals 17 residues. Germline values: CDR1 LGHNA, CDR2 YSLEER. CDR3 DNA: TGCGCCAGCAGCCAAGGACCCGGGGCCTTAGCCAAAAACATTCAGTACTTC. Translation gives CASSQGPGALAKNIQYF.

In this sample, this clonotype is medium-sized. This rearrangement joins TRBV9 to TRBJ1-5; TRBD1 matches 7 bases. The CDR3 totals 17 residues. V dropped 4 bases and J dropped 6; count of bases not matched to a gene: 16. Germline CDR1 SGDLS, CDR2 YYNGEE. CDR3 in DNA: TGTGCCAGCAGCCTTCCTCCTTCGTTGACAGGGTGTCAGCCCCAGCATTTT. It yields the protein CASSLPPSLTGCQPQHF. Full variable domain (outside the CDR3, taken from reference TRBV9 and TRBJ1-5): DSGVTQTPKHLITATGQRVTLRCSPRSGDLSVYWYQQSLDQGLQFLIQYYNGEERAKGNILERFSAQQFPDLHSELNLSSLELGDSALYFCASSLPPSLTGCQPQHFGDGTRLSIL.

The V and J genes are TRBV6-1 and TRBJ2-3; D call uncertain. The V end lost 3 bases, the J end lost 0 bases, and 10 bases lay between the germline ends. The CDR3 loop spans 15 amino acids. CDR1 is MNHNS and CDR2 is SASEGT in the germline V gene. The CDR3 reads CASSDSISSTDTQYF. CDR3 nucleotide sequence: TGTGCCAGCAGTGATTCCATATCTAGCACAGATACGCAGTATTTT.

V gene TRBV10-3 combines with J gene TRBJ1-5, with TRBD1 identical over 7 bases. From germline, CDR1 is ENHRY and CDR2 SYGVKD. V lost 3 bases and J lost 4; bases outside the gene matches: 3. CDR3 size: 14 residues. The CDR3 DNA sequence: TGTGCCATCAGTGAAGCAGGGGGTAATCAGCCCCAGCATTTT. This gives the protein CAISEAGGNQPQHF.

The table lists this clonotype with a few counts. The chain employs TRBV20-1 and TRBJ1-3; 9 positions match TRBD1. The CDR3 length is 16 residues. V lost 1 base, J lost 2 bases, and 6 bases stayed unmatched. Germline lookup yields CDR1 DFQATT and CDR2 SNEGSKA (reference sequence). This CDR3 reads CSARVPGQGTGNTIYF. The CDR3 DNA follows: TGCAGTGCTAGAGTCCCGGGACAGGGTACTGGAAACACCATATATTTT.

This clonotype was detected a few times. The V call is TRBV6-5, the J call TRBJ1-6; TRBD1 agrees at 9 bases. CDR1 is MNHEY and CDR2 is SVGAGI in the germline V gene. The J segment lost 10 bases and the V segment lost 4 bases, leaving 2 bases of the junction unmatched. The CDR3 is made up of 13 amino acids. CDR3 sequence (DNA): TGTGCCAGCAGTTGGACAGGGGAATCACCCCTCCACTTT. Translation gives CASSWTGESPLHF.

The chain links TRBV6-6 to TRBJ1-6, with a tentative D call TRBD1 (5 bases). V was shortened by 5 bases and J by 14 bases, with 16 bases between the two germline ends. Per the germline V gene, CDR1 is MNHNY and CDR2 is SVGAGI (reference sequence). The length of the CDR3 is 13 residues. The CDR3 loop is CASSQTASGTLHF. CDR3 DNA sequence: TGTGCCAGCAGTCAGACAGCTTCAGGGACCCTCCACTTT.

This clonotype has a handful of counts. The rearrangement links TRBV4-2 to TRBJ1-1; D ambiguous. Germline CDR1 reads LGHNA; CDR2 reads YNFKEQ. The CDR3 runs to 14 residues. Deletions cut 0 bases from V and 1 base from J, with 6 bases between. The CDR3 DNA is TGTGCCAGCAGCCAAGATCAGAGGAACACTGAAGCTTTCTTT. Residues: CASSQDQRNTEAFF.

This clonotype turned up a few times. The chain carries TRBV6-6 and TRBJ1-2, with 7 bases identical to TRBD1. Germline V gives CDR1 MNHNY, CDR2 SVGAGI (reference sequence). The V segment lost 7 bases and the J segment 4 bases; nucleotides outside the gene matches: 9. The CDR3 has 14 residues. CDR3 sequence (DNA): TGTGCCAGCATTAACGAGGGACAGATCTATGGCTACACCTTC. Its translation: CASINEGQIYGYTF.

This clonotype was recorded a few times. The chain joins TRBV29-1 to TRBJ2-2; D remains unclear. There are 12 residues in the CDR3. CDR1 is SQVTM, CDR2 ANQGSEA, per germline. Deletions cut 4 bases from V and 2 bases from J, with 5 bases between. DNA of the CDR3: TGCAGCGTTGCCCGTAACACCGGGGAGCTGTTTTTT. This encodes CSVARNTGELFF.

The gene calls are TRBV28 and TRBJ2-1; TRBD1 might be the D (6 bases). With 1 base removed from V and 7 bases from J, the gap between germline ends came to 8 bases. CDR1 and CDR2 from the germline V gene are MDHEN and SYDVKM. The CDR3 sequence is 13 residues long. In DNA form, the CDR3 reads TGTGCCAGCAGTTTATCCGACAGGAATGAGCAGTTCTTC. It encodes CASSLSDRNEQFF.

The gene calls are TRBV20-1 and TRBJ2-3; the D is unclear. This CDR3 is built from 15 residues. Trimming pared 8 bases from V and 0 bases from J, leaving 18 bases between. Per germline, CDR1 DFQATT and CDR2 SNEGSKA (reference sequence). The CDR3 coding sequence is TGCAGTCTCTCACCTCAGACCACGAGCACAGATACGCAGTATTTT. Its protein is CSLSPQTTSTDTQYF.

This chain's CDR3 is CASSRYIGTSLIHEQFF. CDR3 nucleotide sequence: TGTGCCAGCAGTCGGTACATCGGGACTAGTCTTATCCATGAGCAGTTCTTC. This chain connects TRBV28 to TRBJ2-1; 8 nucleotides align to TRBD2. V dropped 5 bases and J dropped 8; count of bases not matched to a gene: 17. Looked up from germline, CDR1 is MDHEN and CDR2 is SYDVKM. This CDR3 has 17 residues.

The rearrangement links TRBV4-3 to TRBJ2-5; D is unclear. Germline V lookup: CDR1 LGHNA, CDR2 YSLEER. V was clipped by 1 base and J by 1 base, with 7 bases between them. The CDR3 spans 14 residues. The CDR3 loop reads CASSQVLSQETQYF. In DNA form, the CDR3 reads TGCGCCAGCAGCCAAGTTCTTAGCCAAGAGACCCAGTACTTC.

This clonotype has only a few counts. This chain links TRBV4-2 with TRBJ1-1; the match to TRBD1 covers 12 bases. V was pared by 4 bases and J by 6 bases, with 6 bases of the junction left unmatched. Germline CDR1 reads LGHNA; CDR2 reads YNFKEQ. The CDR3 spans 15 residues. The CDR3 sequence is CASSLTGQGAAEAFF. Written as DNA, the CDR3 is TGTGCCAGCAGCCTAACGGGACAGGGGGCCGCTGAAGCTTTCTTT.

J is TRBJ1-2 and V is TRBV5-6, with 8 bases fitting TRBD1. Germline V gene lookup returns CDR1 SGHDT and CDR2 YYEEEE. The CDR3 loop spans 15 amino acids. The J segment lost 3 bases and the V segment lost 0 bases, leaving 4 bases of the junction unmatched. CDR3 DNA sequence: TGTGCCAGCAGCTTGGCAAGGACAGGGCACTATGGCTACACCTTC. Translation: CASSLARTGHYGYTF.

The V gene is TRBV12-3 or TRBV12-4, the J gene TRBJ2-1, with 7 bases lining up with TRBD1. The CDR3 is 11 amino acids. V trimming: 5 bases; J trimming: 12 bases; junction bases outside the gene matches: 4. This chain's CDR3 is CASSATGWQFF. The DNA of the CDR3 is TGTGCCAGCAGTGCGACAGGGTGGCAGTTCTTC.

This clonotype was recorded a few times. This rearrangement joins TRBV3-1 to TRBJ1-1; 7 bases match TRBD1. V gave up 8 bases and J gave up 0 bases; unmatched junction bases: 6. The CDR3 totals 14 residues. Germline CDR1 is LGHDT and CDR2 is YNNKEL (reference sequence). The CDR3 is CASGADRVNTEAFF. The CDR3 DNA follows: TGTGCCAGCGGGGCCGACAGGGTGAACACTGAAGCTTTCTTT.

This clonotype was detected only a few times. This sequence joins TRBV24-1 and TRBJ1-5, with D possibly TRBD1 on 6 matching bases. Deletions cut 4 bases from V and 5 bases from J, with 17 bases between. CDR1 and CDR2 (germline): KGHDR, SFDVKD. This CDR3 spans 16 amino acids. The CDR3 loop reads CATSDRTVPRYQPQHF. The DNA of the CDR3 is TGTGCCACCAGTGACAGGACAGTCCCGCGATATCAGCCCCAGCATTTT.

The CDR3 sequence: CASSRQGGENIQYF. Written as DNA, the CDR3 is TGTGCCAGCAGCCGTCAGGGAGGGGAAAACATTCAGTACTTC. The chain combines TRBV7-8 with TRBJ2-4; 7 nucleotides align to TRBD2. The CDR3 spans 14 residues. Germline values: CDR1 SGHVS, CDR2 FQNEAQ. Trimming at V came to 5 bases and at J to 5 bases, leaving 6 bases not matched to a gene. The full variable domain, in which reference TRBV7-8 and TRBJ2-4 provide the parts outside the CDR3, is GAGVSQSPRYKVAKRGQDVALRCDPISGHVSLFWYQQALGQGPEFLTYFQNEAQLDKSGLPSDRFFAERPEGSVSTLKIQRTQQEDSAVYLCASSRQGGENIQYFGAGTRLSVL.

This chain uses TRBV2 with TRBJ2-3; D unclear. The germline V gene encodes CDR1 SNHLY and CDR2 FYNNEI. This CDR3 has 11 residues. V was shortened by 4 bases and J by 7 bases, with 6 bases between the two germline ends. Written as DNA, the CDR3 is TGTGCCAGCAGTGCCGGGTATACGCAGTATTTT. It yields the protein CASSAGYTQYF. Using reference TRBV2 and TRBJ2-3 for the parts outside the CDR3, the full variable domain is EPEVTQTPSHQVTQMGQEVILRCVPISNHLYFYWYRQILGQKVEFLVSFYNNEISEKSEIFDDQFSVERPDGSNFTLKIRSTKLEDSAMYFCASSAGYTQYFGPGTRLTVL.

This clonotype was detected only a few times. The CDR3 loop reads CSGGQGAYYTF. DNA of the CDR3: TGCAGCGGGGGTCAGGGGGCGTACTACACCTTC. The rearrangement links TRBV29-1 to TRBJ1-2; 8 bases are a match to TRBD1. Germline CDR1 and CDR2: SQVTM and ANQGSEA. This CDR3 comprises 11 residues. The ends lost 7 bases at V and 10 bases at J; junction bases unmatched: 8.

This rearrangement joins TRBV2 to TRBJ1-1; unclear D gene. This CDR3 is 14 amino acids long. V was trimmed by 5 bases and J by 3 bases, leaving 13 bases between them. The germline CDR1 and CDR2 sequences are SNHLY and FYNNEI. The CDR3 protein is CASSPDRTDTEAFF. The CDR3 nucleotides read TGTGCCAGCAGTCCCGACCGTACGGACACTGAAGCTTTCTTT. The complete variable domain, with remaining parts taken from reference TRBV2 and TRBJ1-1, reads EPEVTQTPSHQVTQMGQEVILRCVPISNHLYFYWYRQILGQKVEFLVSFYNNEISEKSEIFDDQFSVERPDGSNFTLKIRSTKLEDSAMYFCASSPDRTDTEAFFGQGTRLTVV.

There are a few counts of this clonotype. DNA of the CDR3: TGCGCCAGCAGCCAAGCACAGGGACTTGAAGCTTTCTTT. Its translation is CASSQAQGLEAFF. This chain connects TRBV4-1 to TRBJ1-1, with D tentatively TRBD1 (6 bases). CDR3 size: 13 residues. The germline V gene has CDR1 MGHRA and CDR2 YSYEKL. V was cut by 1 base and J by 7 bases, with 10 bases left in between.